This T cell receptor (beta chain) was observed in a study of blood T cell repertoires in COVID-19. The CDR3 is 16 amino acids. Germline CDR1 LNHDA, CDR2 SQIVND (reference sequence). V shed 2 bases and J shed 2 bases, with 15 bases lying between them. Per the authors' pipeline: Researchers report that nucleated cell counts were estimated from reference gene primer amplification. Assay: immunoSEQ multiplex PCR; the TCRdb copy retains only in-frame clones and omits some. That table is the source of V, J and clone size, and D and trimming were worked out from the DNA. The data contain about 140,000 clones, around 76% of them singletons.

The origin of this receptor is a man aged 80 or over with acute or convalescent COVID-19. The gene calls are TRBV19 and TRBJ2-5, with D tentatively TRBD2 (5 bases). The sequencing input was peripheral blood. Here the CDR3 DNA reads TGTGCCAGTAGTATAAACCCCGCAGGCGGGCAAGAGACCCAGTACTTC. It translates to CASSINPAGGQETQYF.